The 26 T cell receptor beta chains below all came from one sample that was sequenced in a study of identical twins. TCRdb analysed the 5' RACE reads with MiXCR anew, one entry per CDR3 protein. Here the sample spans approximately 700,000 distinct CDR3 sequences, around 6% being singletons. The specimen sequenced was naive T cells sorted from blood. The receptors were sampled from a man younger than 35 in good health.

This clonotype was observed many times. The chain recombines TRBV28 with TRBJ1-2, with TRBD1 as a possible D gene (6 bases). This CDR3 has 14 residues. The V and J ends lost 5 bases and 4 bases respectively, with 14 bases between them. Germline CDR1 reads MDHEN; CDR2 reads SYDVKM. CDR3 DNA sequence: TGTGCCAGCAGTCTCACGGGGGGCCCCTATGGCTACACCTTC. Translation gives CASSLTGGPYGYTF.

This clonotype was seen only a few times. The chain combines TRBV10-3 with TRBJ2-3; tentatively, D is TRBD2 (5 bases). V lost 0 bases and J lost 4, with 23 bases in between. Germline loops: CDR1 ENHRY, CDR2 SYGVKD. The CDR3 has 19 amino acids. DNA of the CDR3: TGTGCCATCAGTGAGTCGACTGTAAAACCGGAGTCCGGGGCAGATACGCAGTATTTT. Translation: CAISESTVKPESGADTQYF.

This clonotype was detected ten times or more. This chain joins TRBV7-2 and TRBJ2-2, with a tentative D call TRBD2 (5 bases). Trimming removed 2 bases at V and 7 bases at J, with 14 bases between. CDR3 size: 15 residues. The germline V gene encodes CDR1 SGHTA and CDR2 FQGNSA. The CDR3 is CASSLLSGVGGELFF. CDR3 DNA: TGTGCCAGCAGCTTACTGTCCGGGGTCGGCGGGGAGCTGTTTTTT. Looking up the rest from reference TRBV7-2 and TRBJ2-2 gives the full variable domain: GAGVSQSPSNKVTEKGKDVELRCDPISGHTALYWYRQSLGQGLEFLIYFQGNSAPDKSGLPSDRFSAERTGGSVSTLTIQRTQQEDSAVYLCASSLLSGVGGELFFGEGSRLTVL.

This chain links TRBV4-3 with TRBJ1-3; D is possibly TRBD1 (6 bases). The V gene's germline CDR1 is LGHNA and CDR2 YSLEER. The CDR3 runs to 16 residues. V lost 0 bases and J lost 0, with 9 bases in between. The CDR3 loop is CASSQDGQTSGNTIYF. CDR3 nucleotides: TGCGCCAGCAGCCAAGACGGACAGACCTCTGGAAACACCATATATTTT.

This clonotype was seen many times. This sequence joins TRBV11-2 and TRBJ2-1; weak D call: TRBD1 (5 bases). CDR3 size: 17 residues. Trimming took off 0 bases at V and 2 bases at J, with 14 bases between the two ends. Germline assignment: CDR1 SGHAT and CDR2 FQNNGV. The CDR3 sequence is CASSLDRGHSAYNEQFF. CDR3 DNA sequence: TGTGCCAGCAGCTTAGACCGAGGACACAGTGCCTACAATGAGCAGTTCTTC.

A few counts support this clonotype. V and J are TRBV20-1 and TRBJ1-2; D is ambiguous. Germline V lookup: CDR1 DFQATT, CDR2 SNEGSKA (reference sequence). V was clipped by 4 bases and J by 5 bases, with 14 bases between them. The CDR3 sequence is 13 residues long. The CDR3 nucleotides read TGCAGTGCTAAGCAGCTTCAAAATTATGGCTACACCTTC. Its translation: CSAKQLQNYGYTF.

The chain combines TRBV5-1 with TRBJ1-4; a possible D gene is TRBD1 (5 bases). V was clipped by 5 bases and J by 5 bases, with 16 bases between them. This CDR3 region has 15 residues. The germline gives CDR1 SGHRS, CDR2 YFSETQ. The CDR3 coding sequence is TGCGCCAGCAGTAGGGGTGGAGGAAAGAATGAAAAACTGTTTTTT. Translation: CASSRGGGKNEKLFF.

The table lists this clonotype with many counts. The gene calls are TRBV20-1 and TRBJ2-1; D is perhaps TRBD2 (6 bases). The CDR3 consists of 13 residues. From germline, CDR1 is DFQATT and CDR2 SNEGSKA (reference sequence). CDR3 protein: CSQRGGTYNEQFF. In DNA form, the CDR3 reads TGCAGCCAGAGGGGCGGGACCTACAATGAGCAGTTCTTC.

This clonotype was counted many times. V and J are TRBV16 and TRBJ2-1, with D maybe TRBD1 (6 bases). Germline assignment: CDR1 KGHSY and CDR2 FQNENV. The CDR3 has 15 residues. The germline V and J ends were trimmed by 4 bases and 0 bases, with 10 bases remaining between them. The CDR3 region has the DNA TGTGCCAGCAGCCCAGGGGCGGGCTCCTACAATGAGCAGTTCTTC. Protein product: CASSPGAGSYNEQFF.

This clonotype was observed many times. The rearrangement links TRBV15 to TRBJ2-6; no reliable D call. Germline lookup yields CDR1 LNHNV and CDR2 YYDKDF (reference sequence). V was pared by 7 bases and J by 0 bases, with 10 bases between. This CDR3 contains 15 residues. Here the CDR3 reads CATTFDLSGANVLTF. In DNA form, the CDR3 reads TGTGCCACCACTTTCGATCTCTCTGGGGCCAACGTCCTGACTTTC.

The chain has TRBV9 and TRBJ2-7, with TRBD2 matching over 10 bases. This CDR3 has 19 amino acids. Per the germline V gene, CDR1 is SGDLS and CDR2 is YYNGEE. The V and J ends lost 3 bases and 0 bases, in that order; junction bases with no gene match: 15. For the CDR3, the DNA is TGTGCCAGCAGCGCCGAGCGGGAGGGCCCTAGGCGCTGCTCCTACGAGCAGTACTTC. It is translated as CASSAEREGPRRCSYEQYF.

This clonotype was found a few times. The rearrangement joins TRBV28 to TRBJ2-7, with a weak D call TRBD2 (5 bases). Trimming shortened V by 1 base and J by 0 bases, and 10 bases separated the two germline ends. Germline-derived CDR1 and CDR2 are MDHEN and SYDVKM. This CDR3 is built from 15 residues. DNA for the CDR3: TGTGCCAGCAGTTTATTTGGGGAGAGCTCCTACGAGCAGTACTTC. It specifies CASSLFGESSYEQYF.

This clonotype was seen at least ten times. The rearrangement joins TRBV20-1 to TRBJ1-5; perhaps TRBD1 as D (5 bases). This CDR3 spans 15 amino acids. Trimming removed 5 bases from V and 0 bases from J, with 14 bases in between. From germline, CDR1 is DFQATT and CDR2 SNEGSKA (reference sequence). CDR3 region: CSAEGPKYSNQPQHF. For the CDR3, the DNA is TGCAGTGCTGAGGGACCGAAATATAGCAATCAGCCCCAGCATTTT.

This clonotype was seen more than once but under ten times. The chain employs TRBV20-1 and TRBJ2-1, with D tentatively TRBD2 (5 bases). The CDR3 covers 12 residues. Germline V CDR1 and CDR2: DFQATT, SNEGSKA (reference sequence). Trimming stripped 6 bases from V and 7 bases from J, with 13 bases between. CDR3 DNA: TGCAGTGCCAAAGGACTTGGAAATGAGCAGTTCTTC. Residues: CSAKGLGNEQFF.

This clonotype was detected ten times or more. V usage is TRBV3-1 and J usage is TRBJ1-1; unclear D gene. The CDR3 has 13 amino acids. The ends were cut back, 1 base at V and 6 bases at J, with 9 bases in the middle. Germline V gives CDR1 LGHDT, CDR2 YNNKEL (reference sequence). The CDR3 nucleotides are TGTGCCAGCAGCCAAGGGGCTTTATCTGAAGCTTTCTTT. Translation: CASSQGALSEAFF.

This clonotype has a count of ten or more. This rearrangement joins TRBV29-1 to TRBJ2-2, with a weak D call TRBD2 (5 bases). Germline CDR1 and CDR2: SQVTM and ANQGSEA. V was pared by 2 bases and J by 4 bases, with 11 bases between. This CDR3 is 14 amino acids long. Here the CDR3 reads CSVESLAGTGELFF. The CDR3 DNA reads TGCAGCGTTGAATCCTTGGCGGGCACCGGGGAGCTGTTTTTT.

The chain couples TRBV14 to TRBJ2-1; 7 bases are shared with TRBD2. The trim removed 6 bases at V and 5 bases at J, leaving 13 bases unmatched. From germline, CDR1 is SGHDN and CDR2 FVKESK. This CDR3 is built from 16 residues. The CDR3 DNA reads as TGTGCCAGCAGACCTAGCGGAGAAAAAGGGAACAATGAGCAGTTCTTC. Translated: CASRPSGEKGNNEQFF.

This clonotype was seen at least ten times. Here the CDR3 DNA reads TGTGCCAGCAGTGGCACGGGACGGTATGAAGCTTTCTTT. Residues: CASSGTGRYEAFF. The V call is TRBV6-2 or TRBV6-3, the J call TRBJ1-1, with D perhaps TRBD1 (5 bases). V lost 5 bases and J lost 7, with 14 bases in between. CDR1 MNHEY and CDR2 SVGEGT come from the germline V gene. The CDR3 has 13 amino acids.

V gene TRBV5-1 combines with J gene TRBJ1-6; 10 bases are a match to TRBD1. V dropped 4 bases and J dropped 7; count of bases not matched to a gene: 11. CDR1 and CDR2 from the germline V gene are SGHRS and YFSETQ. This CDR3 is 17 amino acids long. DNA for the CDR3: TGCGCCAGCAGCCCGGGGACAGGGGTGGTCGGGAATTCACCCCTCCACTTT. This encodes CASSPGTGVVGNSPLHF.

This clonotype was detected ten times or more. This chain connects TRBV12-3 or TRBV12-4 to TRBJ1-1; 9 positions agree with TRBD1. J lost 3 bases, V lost 10 bases, and 3 bases had no gene match. The CDR3 runs 12 residues. The CDR3 loop is CATDRGDTEAFF. The CDR3 DNA is TGTGCCACCGACAGGGGGGACACTGAAGCTTTCTTT.

A few counts support this clonotype. This chain connects TRBV24-1 to TRBJ2-1; 7 bases are a match to TRBD2. The CDR3 has 14 amino acids. CDR1 KGHDR and CDR2 SFDVKD come from the germline V gene. Trimming at V came to 5 bases and at J to 8 bases, leaving 8 bases not matched to a gene. The chain's CDR3 is CATSGGEGLDEQFF. The CDR3 bases are TGTGCCACCAGTGGGGGGGAGGGTCTCGATGAGCAGTTCTTC.

This clonotype came up many times. The V gene is TRBV5-1, the J gene TRBJ2-2; D tentatively reads TRBD1 or TRBD2 (5 bases each). This CDR3 comprises 15 residues. Germline CDR1 is SGHRS and CDR2 is YFSETQ. With 6 bases removed from V and 0 bases from J, the gap between germline ends came to 12 bases. The CDR3: CASIPGAANTGELFF. The CDR3 nucleotides read TGCGCCAGCATTCCCGGGGCCGCGAACACCGGGGAGCTGTTTTTT.

A few counts support this clonotype. V is TRBV12-5 and J is TRBJ2-1, with 11 bases identical to TRBD2. Per germline, CDR1 LGHNT and CDR2 FRNRAP. With 5 bases clipped from V and 6 bases from J, the junction kept 9 bases outside the gene matches. The CDR3 is 16 residues long. Here the CDR3 reads CASGLNSGRGVNEQFF. Written as DNA, the CDR3 is TGTGCTAGTGGTCTTAATAGCGGGAGGGGGGTCAATGAGCAGTTCTTC.

The genes are TRBV14 and TRBJ2-1; D call uncertain. The CDR3 extends over 15 amino acids. The V end was cut by 0 bases, the J end by 10 bases, with 16 bases between. The germline V gene has CDR1 SGHDN and CDR2 FVKESK. CDR3 nucleotides: TGTGCCAGCAGCCAAGATATCGGAAGTTTAGGCGAGCAGTTCTTC. Protein sequence: CASSQDIGSLGEQFF.

This clonotype was counted ten times or more. The rearrangement joins TRBV27 to TRBJ2-7; 8 positions match TRBD2. The CDR3 sequence is 15 residues long. The V gene end was trimmed by 3 bases and the J gene end by 0 bases; junction bases not matched to a gene: 4. Germline V gene sequence: CDR1 MNHEY, CDR2 SMNVEV (reference sequence). The DNA for the CDR3 is TGTGCCAGCAGTTTGTGGAGCGGGAGCTCCTACGAGCAGTACTTC. Translated, it gives CASSLWSGSSYEQYF.

V gene TRBV29-1 combines with J gene TRBJ2-5; no clear D. The V gene's germline CDR1 is SQVTM and CDR2 ANQGSEA. V dropped 3 bases and J dropped 0 bases, with 5 bases sitting between them. CDR3 length equals 12 residues. The CDR3 protein is CSVELNQETQYF. CDR3 DNA sequence: TGCAGCGTTGAGCTGAACCAAGAGACCCAGTACTTC.